The rows below give T cell receptor beta chains drawn from one sample of a study of tumor and adjacent non-tumor tissue in lung cancer. TCRdb reanalysed the multiplex PCR reads using MiXCR and keeps one entry per CDR3 protein. The sample shows tens of thousands of distinct CDR3 sequences, 76% of them seen only once. Material for sequencing was distant non-tumor lung tissue. Receptors originate from a man in his 70s with non-small cell lung cancer. Both conserved end residues are trimmed from each CDR3.

14 | TRBJ2-5 | TRBV29-1 | SAKPYLHTSHETQY
13 | TRBJ2-3 | TRBV18 | ASSSQGQGPDTQY
12 | TRBJ2-1 | TRBV4-1 | ASSQVGEGVEQF
15 | TRBJ1-1 | TRBV6-2/TRBV6-3 | ASSSGLGGRENTEAF
14 | TRBJ2-1 | TRBV4-2 | ASSQESGGSYNDQL
12 | TRBJ1-2 | TRBV10-3 | AISEVGQGFGYT
10 | TRBJ2-2 | TRBV5-4 | ASSLDTGELF
10 | TRBJ2-7 | TRBV18 | ASSPPEGTRY
13 | TRBJ2-3 | TRBV11-3 | AGTRRGVSTDTLY
18 | TRBJ2-1 | TRBV5-1 | ASKVITGLAAGSSYNELF
12 | TRBJ2-7 | TRBV10-2 | ASSEPGQGYVQY
11 | TRBJ2-5 | TRBV11-3 | ASSNSGKETQE
11 | TRBJ1-5 | TRBV29-1 | SVEEGLGQPQN
13 | TRBJ2-1 | TRBV6-4 | ASSYFSGEYNEQF
11 | TRBJ2-5 | TRBV5-5 | PSSFVSTETQY
13 | TRBJ2-3 | TRBV11-3 | ASTPREVSTDKQY
11 | TRBJ1-3 | TRBV5-6 | ASSLVGRATIY
13 | TRBJ2-7 | TRBV20-1 | SARAGSGQAYEQY
16 | TRBJ1-5 | TRBV6-6 | ASGYGLGGAVNNQPQH
13 | TRBJ1-6 | TRBV11-2 | ASSSGIAYNSPLH
11 | TRBJ1-1 | TRBV29-1 | SPQDSPGIEAS
14 | TRBJ1-1 | TRBV11-3 | ASSLRDRTVKHEAF
10 | TRBJ1-1 | TRBV20-1 | IVRDSNSEAF
10 | TRBJ2-7 | TRBV19 | ASRRGSYEQY
12 | TRBJ2-7 | TRBV21-1 | ASSIEQGSSEQY
12 | TRBJ2-7 | TRBV11-2 | ASSLASGTYEQY